The rows below give T cell receptor beta chains drawn from one sample of a study of T cells in Graves' hyperthyroidism and ophthalmopathy. Each CDR3 protein gets one entry after TCRdb re-called the multiplex PCR reads with MiXCR. This table has a few hundred thousand distinct CDR3 sequences, approximately 15% appearing once. Sequencing was performed on blood. The receptors were gathered from a woman between 18 and 29 years old with Graves' hyperthyroidism. Each CDR3 is given with its conserved first and last residue. The D gene is left open where the match is weak. Size is stated for part of the rows, as once, few or many counts, or as a class when the clone is expanded.

cdr3_nt	cdr3_aa	d_call	clone_size	j_call	v_call
TGTGCCAGCAGCGCGGGGGGCCAAGAGACCCAGTACTTC	CASSAGGQETQYF	TRBD2	many	TRBJ2-5	TRBV2
TGTGCCAGCAGCTCACTAGCGGGGGGCTCTGGGGCCAACGTCCTGACTTTC	CASSSLAGGSGANVLTF	TRBD2	many	TRBJ2-6	TRBV7-3
TGTGCCAGCGGGGTCTATGGGAACTATGGCTACACCTTC	CASGVYGNYGYTF	-	few	TRBJ1-2	TRBV6-1
TGTGCCAGCAGCTTAGCCGGTTGGCGGCTATTGAGTCCCGATGAGCAGTTCTTC	CASSLAGWRLLSPDEQFF	-	many	TRBJ2-1	TRBV11-2
TGTGCCAGCAGTTTTTCCCCCCGGACAGGCGCGGGGTTTACCTACGAGCAGTACTTC	CASSFSPRTGAGFTYEQYF	-	-	TRBJ2-7	TRBV6-2/TRBV6-3
TGCGCCAGCAGCCTCGCGGTTGGGGGAGAAGGCTACACCTTC	CASSLAVGGEGYTF	-	many	TRBJ1-2	TRBV4-1
TGTGCCAGCAGTGAGATCGGGGGGGCTTATAATGAGCAGTTCTTC	CASSEIGGAYNEQFF	TRBD2	many	TRBJ2-1	TRBV2
TGTGCCAGCTTCCTCGGGGACAATGAGCAGTTCTTC	CASFLGDNEQFF	-	many	TRBJ2-1	TRBV18
TGCAGCGTTGAAGTAATCGGACAGGGTGAAAAACTGTTTTTT	CSVEVIGQGEKLFF	TRBD1	many	TRBJ1-4	TRBV29-1
TGTGCCAGCAGCCCCTTTGGGGGGGGGGGCAATGAGCAGTTCTTC	CASSPFGGGGNEQFF	TRBD2	few	TRBJ2-1	TRBV9
TGTGCCACCAGTGACCCAGACAGGGTATCCGGGGAGCTGTTTTTT	CATSDPDRVSGELFF	TRBD1	-	TRBJ2-2	TRBV24-1
TGTGCCAGCAGTTCCGGTAGCGGGGGGGGAGACACCGGGGAGCTGTTTTTT	CASSSGSGGGDTGELFF	TRBD2	-	TRBJ2-2	TRBV6-1
TGTGCCATCGGCACTCTATACAATGAGCAGTTCTTC	CAIGTLYNEQFF	-	-	TRBJ2-1	TRBV10-3
TGTGCCAGCAGCTTGCGGGGCACCTACAATGAGCAGTTCTTC	CASSLRGTYNEQFF	-	many	TRBJ2-1	TRBV7-3
TGTGCCAGCAGCCAAGCCCGGGAAACTGAAGCTTTCTTT	CASSQARETEAFF	-	many	TRBJ1-1	TRBV5-8
TGTGCCAGCTCACCAACACAGGGGTCCCACGAGCAGTACTTC	CASSPTQGSHEQYF	TRBD1	many	TRBJ2-7	TRBV18
TGTGCCAGCAGTGAGTCGCATTCACCCCTCCACTTT	CASSESHSPLHF	-	-	TRBJ1-6	TRBV2
TGTGCCAGCAGCTCTGGGACTAGCGGGCTGACAGATACGCAGTATTTT	CASSSGTSGLTDTQYF	TRBD2	many	TRBJ2-3	TRBV7-8
TGTGCCAGCAGTGAAGCGCGGGTGGGTGAGCAGTTCTTC	CASSEARVGEQFF	-	many	TRBJ2-1	TRBV6-1
TGTGCCAGCAGCATAGACAGGGGCTATGGCTACACCTTC	CASSIDRGYGYTF	TRBD1	few	TRBJ1-2	TRBV5-6
TGCAGCGCCGTAGCGGTCTCAAGGGGTGAGCAGTTCTTC	CSAVAVSRGEQFF	-	-	TRBJ2-1	TRBV29-1
TGTGCCAGCCGGGACAGGGAATTGGAAGAGACCCAGTACTTC	CASRDRELEETQYF	TRBD1	-	TRBJ2-5	TRBV6-4
TGTGCCAGTAGTCCCAGTTCAGGTACCTACGAGCAGTACTTC	CASSPSSGTYEQYF	-	many	TRBJ2-7	TRBV19
TGTGCCAGCAGCTTCCGGGACAGGGGTTCACCCCTCCACTTT	CASSFRDRGSPLHF	TRBD1	-	TRBJ1-6	TRBV14
TGTGCCAGCAGGACCAACCAAGAGACCCAGTACTTC	CASRTNQETQYF	-	many	TRBJ2-5	TRBV2
TGTGCCAGCAGCTCGGGACAGGGGTACCAAGAGACCCAGTACTTC	CASSSGQGYQETQYF	TRBD1	many	TRBJ2-5	TRBV5-5
TGTGCCAGCAGTTTGACGGTCGAACATGGCTACACCTTC	CASSLTVEHGYTF	-	-	TRBJ1-2	TRBV27
TGTGCCAGTAGTATCAGACAGAAGGGTCAGCCCCAGCATTTT	CASSIRQKGQPQHF	-	-	TRBJ1-5	TRBV19
TGTGCCAGCTCAGCGCCGGGACAGGGTTATCAGCCCCAGCATTTT	CASSAPGQGYQPQHF	TRBD1	many	TRBJ1-5	TRBV18
TGCGCCAGCAGCGCCGGAAGGTCCTACGAGCAGTACTTC	CASSAGRSYEQYF	-	many	TRBJ2-7	TRBV5-1
TGTGCCAGCACCTTGGAGGGGAATGGCTACACCTTC	CASTLEGNGYTF	-	many	TRBJ1-2	TRBV6-1
TGTGCCAGCAGCTCCTACCTGGGCAATGAGCAGTTCTTC	CASSSYLGNEQFF	-	many	TRBJ2-1	TRBV7-3
TGTGCCAGCAGCCCGGGACAGGAAGGTGGCTACACCTTC	CASSPGQEGGYTF	TRBD1	-	TRBJ1-2	TRBV7-3
TGTGCCAGCAGCTTAGAGAGCGGACTAGCGGGAACAGATACGCAGTATTTT	CASSLESGLAGTDTQYF	TRBD2	-	TRBJ2-3	TRBV7-8
TGTGCCATCAGTGAGTCAGCCAGGACCCAAGAGACCCAGTACTTC	CAISESARTQETQYF	-	many	TRBJ2-5	TRBV10-3
TGTGCCAGCAGTTCCCCCCGCATGGGACAAGAGACCCAGTACTTC	CASSSPRMGQETQYF	-	many	TRBJ2-5	TRBV28
TGTGCCAGCAGTGATTGGACTAGCGGGAGAAGAGGCGGAGAGACCCAGTACTTC	CASSDWTSGRRGGETQYF	TRBD2	many	TRBJ2-5	TRBV2
TGTGCCAGCAGTTATCTTGCGGGGAATGGCTACACCTTC	CASSYLAGNGYTF	-	many	TRBJ1-2	TRBV27
TGTGCCAGCAAAGAGGCATCCTCCCCCTACGAGCAGTACTTC	CASKEASSPYEQYF	-	many	TRBJ2-7	TRBV2
TGTGCCAGCAGCTTACGAGGGGGGGCCGGGAATGAGCAGTTCTTC	CASSLRGGAGNEQFF	-	-	TRBJ2-1	TRBV7-2
TGTGCTAGTGCCGAATCCGGGACAGCCTACAATGAGCAGTTCTTC	CASAESGTAYNEQFF	TRBD1	few	TRBJ2-1	TRBV12-5
TGTGCCATCAGTGAGCCAGGACTAGCGGGGAGCACAGATACGCAGTATTTT	CAISEPGLAGSTDTQYF	TRBD2	many	TRBJ2-3	TRBV10-3
TGTGCTAGTGGTTGGGGACAGGGTGAAAAACTGTTTTTT	CASGWGQGEKLFF	TRBD1	-	TRBJ1-4	TRBV12-5
TGTGCCAGCAGTTTAGGGGGGGTGTATGGCTACACCTTC	CASSLGGVYGYTF	-	many	TRBJ1-2	TRBV28
TGTGCCAGCAGCCCGCAGGTATTTGGGGCCAACGTCCTGACTTTC	CASSPQVFGANVLTF	-	few	TRBJ2-6	TRBV9